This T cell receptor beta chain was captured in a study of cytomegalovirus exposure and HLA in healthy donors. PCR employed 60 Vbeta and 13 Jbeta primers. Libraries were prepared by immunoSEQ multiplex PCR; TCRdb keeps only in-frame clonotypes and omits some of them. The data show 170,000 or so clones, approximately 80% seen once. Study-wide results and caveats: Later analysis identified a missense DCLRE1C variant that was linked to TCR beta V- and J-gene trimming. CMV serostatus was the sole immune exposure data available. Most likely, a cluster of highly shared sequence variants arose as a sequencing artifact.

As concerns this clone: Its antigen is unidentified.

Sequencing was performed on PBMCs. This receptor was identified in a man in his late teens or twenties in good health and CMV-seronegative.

The CDR3 protein is CASSPLRGPNYGYTF. CDR3 sequence (DNA): TGTGCCAGCAGCCCCCTCAGGGGGCCTAACTATGGCTACACCTTC. The chain carries TRBV5-5 and TRBJ1-2, with 8 bases aligning to TRBD1. The CDR3 has 15 residues. The germline gives CDR1 SGHKS, CDR2 YYEKEE (reference sequence). V lost 4 bases to trimming and J lost 0 bases; unmatched junction nucleotides: 5.